This T cell receptor (beta chain) originates from a study of cytomegalovirus exposure and HLA in healthy donors. Turning to the study itself: An earlier analysis found 100 million or so unique TCR beta sequences from about 190 million T cells. Study-level points and caveats: Productive rates of about 87% or about 30% were seen for most TCR beta V segments in an earlier analysis. An Asian-associated ancestry cluster reportedly showed fewer N-insertions than the approximately 650-donor mean in a later analysis.

The CDR3 covers 16 residues. Germline values: CDR1 SGHTA, CDR2 FQGNSA. The V and J ends lost 5 bases and 0 bases, in that order; junction bases with no gene match: 8. With regard to this clone: Its antigen is as yet unknown.

Amplification used 60 Vbeta primers and 13 Jbeta primers. Method: immunoSEQ multiplex PCR; TCRdb's copy keeps in-frame clones and lacks some. The profile shows over 150,000 clones, around 78% of them singletons. Sequencing input: PBMCs. The clonotype comes from a woman aged 45-60 years in good health and CMV-seropositive. The V call is TRBV7-2, the J call TRBJ1-2; TRBD1 aligns across 8 bases. The CDR3, as DNA: TGTGCCAGCAGCAAACTCGGACAGGGTGCTAACTATGGCTACACCTTC. Translation: CASSKLGQGANYGYTF.